This paragraph reports one TCR beta chain. The antigen remains unidentified. The sample originates from a study of OX40 agonist ivuxolimab in advanced cancers. Whole-study findings and limits: Fewer expanded clones were found on average in CD4+ than in CD8+ T cells.

Clones were sequenced by immunoSEQ multiplex PCR, and TCRdb holds only the in-frame ones, with some missing. The sample lists about 69,000 clones; 91% were seen once. Germline loops: CDR1 SGDLS, CDR2 YYNGEE. Trimming cost V 3 bases and J 10 bases, with 11 bases left between them. CDR3 length equals 12 residues. The origin of this receptor is an adult with an advanced solid tumor such as melanoma, head and neck, liver or kidney cancer. Sequencing was performed on CD4+ or CD8+ T cells sorted from blood, taken in a trial of the OX40 agonist ivuxolimab. This chain links TRBV9 with TRBJ2-1; D possibly corresponds to TRBD1 (6 bases). CDR3 amino acids: CASSAQGQEQFF. The CDR3 nucleotides are TGTGCCAGCAGCGCTCAGGGACAAGAGCAGTTCTTC.